The clone carrying this TCR beta chain was observed many times. As yet, its antigen is unknown. The data are from a study of T cell repertoires in cytomegalovirus infection. Study overall: Public TCR beta signatures provided an indication of both CMV infection and a matching HLA type. The study, taken as a whole, reports: There were carriers of CMV plus the relevant HLA, and cumulative public TCR beta family frequency identified them. Ex vivo responses were dominated by HLA-C-restricted CMV-specific TCR beta clonotypes.

Trimming removed 2 bases from V and 5 bases from J, with 7 bases in between. CDR3 length: 13 residues. CDR1 is SGHVS, CDR2 FQNEAQ, per germline. TCRdb re-analysed the reads in MiXCR, keeping a single row per CDR3 protein. The sample holds roughly 860,000 distinct CDR3 sequences; less than 35% are singletons and the top ten take roughly an eighth. The chain recombines TRBV7-8 with TRBJ2-1; D not certain. The sequencing here drew on cultured CD8+ T cells from PBMCs, taken from culture after CMV antigen stimulation. The origin of this receptor is a human donor in good health (CMV status not recorded). Some clones in this sample may be carry-over from other donors' samples. CDR3 DNA sequence: TGTGCCAGCAGCTTAAGCGCAGACAATGAGCAGTTCTTC. Translated, it gives CASSLSADNEQFF.